Below, 5 T cell receptor beta chains from the same sample are listed, as sequenced in a study of blood T cell repertoires in COVID-19. Sequencing was performed with immunoSEQ multiplex PCR; in TCRdb, only in-frame clones are kept and a portion is missing. The data show tens of thousands of clones, approximately 91% seen once. Sequenced input: peripheral blood. These receptors all come from a human donor with active COVID-19. The donor label of this sample is uncertain.

V usage is TRBV24-1 and J usage is TRBJ1-5; D is unresolved. The germline V gene has CDR1 KGHDR and CDR2 SFDVKD. Trimming left V 6 bases short and J 0 bases short, with 8 bases between. The CDR3 sequence is 14 residues long. CDR3 loop: CATSRGYSNQPQHF. In nucleotides, the CDR3 is TGTGCCACCAGTCGGGGTTATAGCAATCAGCCCCAGCATTTT.

The CDR3 loop is CASSLSTVRSTDTQYF. The CDR3 DNA reads TGTGCCAGCAGCTTGTCTACAGTACGAAGCACAGATACGCAGTATTTT. The rearrangement joins TRBV5-6 to TRBJ2-3; D gene uncertain. CDR3 length: 16 residues. Trimming cost V 1 base and J 0 bases, with 12 bases left between them. CDR1 is SGHDT and CDR2 is YYEEEE in the germline V gene.

The chain carries TRBV30 and TRBJ1-5; D might be TRBD1 (6 bases). There are 15 residues in the CDR3. CDR1 and CDR2 from the germline V gene are GTSNPN and SVGIG (reference sequence). Trimming cost V 1 base and J 6 bases, with 16 bases left between them. The CDR3 spells CAWSGGQGQRQPQHF. The CDR3 DNA is TGTGCCTGGAGTGGGGGGCAGGGGCAACGTCAGCCCCAGCATTTT.

This CDR3 is CASSGLAAGEETQYF. In DNA form, the CDR3 reads TGTGCCAGCAGTGGACTAGCGGCGGGAGAAGAGACCCAGTACTTC. The chain is built from TRBV25-1 and TRBJ2-5, with TRBD2 matching 9 bases. Trimming took 4 bases from V and 3 from J; bases not matched to a gene: 6. This CDR3 is built from 15 residues. Germline loops: CDR1 MGHDK, CDR2 SYGVNS.

V is TRBV28 and J is TRBJ1-5; 8 positions agree with TRBD1. V lost 3 bases to trimming and J lost 7 bases; unmatched junction nucleotides: 2. Per the germline V gene, CDR1 is MDHEN and CDR2 is SYDVKM. CDR3 length: 13 amino acids. CDR3 bases: TGTGCCAGCAGTTTCAGGGGGCACCAGCCCCAGCATTTT. Amino acids: CASSFRGHQPQHF.